Listed below are T cell receptor beta chains from one sample, sequenced in a study of vaccination and CD4 T cells after COVID-19. TCRdb used MiXCR to reprocess the PCR reads, holding one entry per CDR3 protein. The sample comprises some 19,000 distinct CDR3 sequences, around 42% of which are singletons, and 9.5% to 15% rests with the top ten. Their cognate antigens are unknown. Sequenced: CD4+ T cells from blood, cultured in vitro. The source is a human donor who had recovered from COVID-19. Each CDR3 is given without its conserved first and last residue.

TRBV28	11	TRBJ1-5	ASSGTGVQPQH
TRBV18	14	TRBJ1-6	ASSPTLLGDNSPLH
TRBV7-2	13	TRBJ2-7	ASSPSVAITYEQY
TRBV7-9	12	TRBJ2-5	ASSLAGGGETQY
TRBV6-2/TRBV6-3	14	TRBJ1-5	ASSPPYRTLNQPQH
TRBV20-1	13	TRBJ1-2	SALALGGGNYGYT
TRBV6-1	15	TRBJ1-6	ASTRGQGLRYNSPLH
TRBV5-6	13	TRBJ1-2	ASSLGLRGSYGYT
TRBV20-1	10	TRBJ2-7	SASQGAREQY
TRBV6-1	14	TRBJ2-5	ASSHDLGTAQETRY
TRBV24-1	15	TRBJ2-2	ATSDFRDSDNTGELF